The rows below give T cell receptor beta chains drawn from one sample of a study of T cells expressing NK-cell markers. TCRdb reprocessed the 5' RACE reads and reports one entry per CDR3 protein, with no DNA. The repertoire table contains about 390,000 distinct CDR3 sequences. Specimen: blood T cells: a sorted CD56 or NKG2C T cell subset, CD4+ or CD8+ T cells, or bulk PBMC T cells (not recorded which). The receptors were gathered from a woman aged 45 to 65 in good health. Both conserved end residues are part of each CDR3. Each record gives: J gene, V gene, CDR3 protein.

TRBJ2-6 | TRBV30 | CAWANPGANVLTF
TRBJ2-6 | TRBV5-1 | CASSLNGQRPLTGANVLTF
TRBJ1-2 | TRBV29-1 | CSVEDRAGYTF
TRBJ1-5 | TRBV12-3/TRBV12-4 | CASSTRRGGNQPQHF
TRBJ2-1 | TRBV5-1 | CASSLDTYSYNEQFF
TRBJ1-5 | TRBV6-6 | CASREQGRLSNQPQHF
TRBJ2-3 | TRBV5-1 | CASSWDGGDDTQYF
TRBJ2-4 | TRBV24-1 | CATSDRQTGYEYF
TRBJ2-7 | TRBV12-3/TRBV12-4 | CASSLAVVAREQYF
TRBJ2-5 | TRBV27 | CASSLAKRETQYF
TRBJ2-4 | TRBV6-5 | CASSYGRLGGNIQYF
TRBJ2-5 | TRBV12-3/TRBV12-4 | CASSLARDRGETQYF
TRBJ2-2 | TRBV14 | CASSQGHSANTGELFF
TRBJ2-7 | TRBV20-1 | CSASLGSEQYF
TRBJ2-5 | TRBV7-2 | CASSPLETQYF
TRBJ2-7 | TRBV7-8 | CASSQRPTSGITYEQYF
TRBJ2-1 | TRBV6-4 | CASSDPGGEQFF
TRBJ2-1 | TRBV12-3/TRBV12-4 | CASSGSSGRAVYNEQFF
TRBJ1-3 | TRBV9 | CASSVDGGRNTIYF
TRBJ2-2 | TRBV20-1 | CSAQIPYRDPGELFF
TRBJ1-5 | TRBV20-1 | CSAVRGPVTPQHF
TRBJ2-2 | TRBV6-5 | CASSYSASGSTGELFF
TRBJ1-3 | TRBV3-1 | CASSHDPGQRNTIYF
TRBJ2-3 | TRBV6-1 | CASSDASSTDTQYF
TRBJ2-5 | TRBV5-1 | CASSSPLRETQYF
TRBJ2-5 | TRBV7-9 | CASSFDRETQYF
TRBJ2-7 | TRBV2 | CASSAWGPQYF
TRBJ2-7 | TRBV12-3/TRBV12-4 | CASSLLAGVEQYF
TRBJ1-5 | TRBV20-1 | CSLVRGITLNQPQHF
TRBJ1-2 | TRBV20-1 | CSARDNPGGYTF
TRBJ2-2 | TRBV6-5 | CASRVRRDGELFF
TRBJ2-1 | TRBV27 | CASSIRQLAEEQFF
TRBJ2-3 | TRBV6-4 | CASSDGYTQYF
TRBJ2-3 | TRBV11-2 | CASSFYGPTDTQYF
TRBJ1-4 | TRBV20-1 | CSATENRGDEKLFF
TRBJ2-1 | TRBV19 | CASSPGQGLLREQFF
TRBJ1-2 | TRBV5-1 | CASSLDLGREYGYTF
TRBJ2-1 | TRBV19 | CASRPGLAGGLKSSYNEQFF
TRBJ2-2 | TRBV7-8 | CASRTPGSAGELFF
TRBJ2-3 | TRBV29-1 | CSVRRTASGSTDTQYF
TRBJ2-7 | TRBV5-5 | CASSRRDSYSYEQYF
TRBJ1-1 | TRBV6-1 | CATLILLMNTEAFF
TRBJ2-3 | TRBV15 | CATSREASGITDTQYF
TRBJ2-5 | TRBV25-1 | CASSESGLETQYF
TRBJ1-5 | TRBV3-1 | CASSPGTVAFQPQHF
TRBJ1-2 | TRBV6-5 | CASSYVDRDHYTF
TRBJ2-7 | TRBV7-8 | CASSPTSSFGYEQYF
TRBJ1-1 | TRBV10-3 | CAISVDGQGSTEAFF
TRBJ2-2 | TRBV19 | CASSIGGGFTGELFF
TRBJ2-5 | TRBV5-6 | CASSTLTDERAQYF
TRBJ2-1 | TRBV11-2 | CASSPWTGGGEQFF
TRBJ2-4 | TRBV12-3/TRBV12-4 | CASSSWQGKNIQYF
TRBJ1-2 | TRBV12-3/TRBV12-4 | CASSFSAYGYTF
TRBJ1-1 | TRBV19 | CAEGQPRTEAFF